This T cell receptor (beta chain) was profiled in a study of blood T cell repertoires in COVID-19. Study overall: The origin of the acute and convalescent COVID-19 samples was the United States, Italy and Spain.

CDR3 size: 15 residues. Germline V gene sequence: CDR1 MNHEY, CDR2 SVGAGI. Trimming cost V 2 bases and J 5 bases; bases outside gene matches: 9. Study processing details: Counts of nucleated cells, estimated from reference gene primer amplification, were obtained. Sequencing was performed with immunoSEQ multiplex PCR; in TCRdb, only in-frame clones are kept and a portion is missing. That table is the source of V, J and clone size, and D and trimming were worked out from the DNA. The repertoire holds around 150,000 clones, about 85% seen once, with 3% to 3.5% in the top ten. This chain connects TRBV6-5 to TRBJ2-7; 7 nucleotides agree with TRBD1. The source is a human donor with acute or convalescent COVID-19. The donor label of this sample is uncertain. Source material: peripheral blood. Here the CDR3 reads CASSYQNRGRDEQYF. CDR3 nucleotides: TGTGCCAGCAGTTACCAGAACAGGGGCCGAGACGAGCAGTACTTC.